The rows below give T cell receptor beta chains drawn from one sample of a study of control samples from healthy donors and cancer patients. This table comes from immunoSEQ multiplex PCR, and its TCRdb copy is limited to in-frame clones, with some not included. The sample holds about 49,000 clones, 65% to 90% seen once. Input material: PBMCs. Receptor source: a woman between 45 and 60 years old with lung cancer. Each CDR3 is given without its conserved first and last residue.

TRBV20-1,TRBJ2-7,SASPAGNNYEQY
TRBV5-1,TRBJ1-1,ASSLALSEPLNTEAF
TRBV12-5,TRBJ1-2,ASALGQGQGLYGYT
TRBV21-1,TRBJ1-5,ASSKTPTGTGAFNQPQH
TRBV27,TRBJ1-1,ASSFGTGGTEAF
TRBV6-5,TRBJ1-1,ASRGWGDTEAF
TRBV7-9,TRBJ1-6,ASRAGDSPLH
TRBV6-5,TRBJ2-1,ASIDLGTVYNEQF
TRBV27,TRBJ2-7,ASSLGTGGVNEQY
TRBV7-2,TRBJ1-1,ASSLKGATEAF
TRBV7-9,TRBJ1-4,ASSLAGELF
TRBV24-1,TRBJ2-1,ATSDLGSEQF
TRBV29-1,TRBJ2-7,SVAESYEQY
TRBV4-3,TRBJ2-7,ASSQEARGFTYEQY
TRBV10-3,TRBJ1-1,ATEGGNTEAF
TRBV11-3,TRBJ1-1,ASSLPMTEAF
TRBV7-9,TRBJ1-1,ASSPALIRGTNTEAF
TRBV7-2,TRBJ2-6,ASSLSKTGANVLT
TRBV29-1,TRBJ1-2,SVEEGRNYGYT
TRBV25-1,TRBJ1-1,ASSEQGLNTEAF
TRBV6-2/TRBV6-3,TRBJ1-1,ASSAPLTFMNTEAF
TRBV19,TRBJ1-1,ASRGVGLNTEAF
TRBV11-3,TRBJ2-5,ASSLGRGLEETQY
TRBV10-1,TRBJ2-3,ASSDPSTDTQY
TRBV27,TRBJ2-3,ASGVGRGTDTQY
TRBV9,TRBJ2-5,ASSVGDSTKTQY
TRBV2,TRBJ1-2,ASSIDRAGGYT
TRBV28,TRBJ2-5,ASSSRGGLETQY
TRBV7-2,TRBJ1-1,ASSFTTTGPNTEAF
TRBV9,TRBJ1-3,ASSVGAVSGNTIY
TRBV29-1,TRBJ2-5,SVEAPGGETQY
TRBV6-2/TRBV6-3,TRBJ2-4,ASSSVDKNIQY